A selection of T cell receptor beta chains follows, all from one sample in a study of CD8 T cells in Susac syndrome. TCRdb redid the calling of the immunoSEQ multiplex PCR reads with MiXCR, one entry per CDR3 protein. The sample has 150,000 to 200,000 distinct CDR3 sequences, about 94% seen once. Sequenced material: CD4+ T cells from PBMCs. The receptors come from a human donor in good health. CDR3s include the opening cysteine and the closing phenylalanine or tryptophan. D genes are given only for firm matches. The size entry is marked missing in some rows and otherwise reads once, few, many or a size class.

J gene: TRBJ1-6; D gene: TRBD1; clone size: NA; CDR3 length: 14; V gene: TRBV5-1; CDR3 DNA: TGCGCCAGCAGCCAGCAGGGGGGTAGCTCACCCCTCCACTTT; CDR3 protein: CASSQQGGSSPLHF
J gene: TRBJ1-4; D gene: NA; clone size: NA; CDR3 length: 14; V gene: TRBV7-2; CDR3 DNA: TGTGCCAGCAGCTTATCGGGAACTAATGAAAAACTGTTTTTT; CDR3 protein: CASSLSGTNEKLFF
J gene: TRBJ2-3; D gene: NA; clone size: NA; CDR3 length: 15; V gene: TRBV7-3; CDR3 DNA: TGTGCCAGCAGCCCCGCCGGGGCCAGAACAGATACGCAGTATTTT; CDR3 protein: CASSPAGARTDTQYF
J gene: TRBJ1-1; D gene: NA; clone size: NA; CDR3 length: 16; V gene: TRBV6-2/TRBV6-3; CDR3 DNA: TGTGCCAGCAGTTACTCGGGGGGGCATGAGAACACTGAAGCTTTCTTT; CDR3 protein: CASSYSGGHENTEAFF
J gene: TRBJ1-2; D gene: TRBD1; clone size: NA; CDR3 length: 14; V gene: TRBV3-1; CDR3 DNA: TGTGCCAGCAGCCAATGGACAGGATACTATGGCTACACCTTC; CDR3 protein: CASSQWTGYYGYTF
J gene: TRBJ2-7; D gene: TRBD1; clone size: NA; CDR3 length: 15; V gene: TRBV11-2; CDR3 DNA: TGTGCCAGCCGGAACGTGGGACAGGGGACCTACGAGCAGTACTTC; CDR3 protein: CASRNVGQGTYEQYF
J gene: TRBJ2-1; D gene: NA; clone size: once; CDR3 length: 17; V gene: TRBV20-1; CDR3 DNA: TGCAGTGCACCAGACTTCGGACAGCCCACTACTAGGAATGAGCAGTTCTTC; CDR3 protein: CSAPDFGQPTTRNEQFF
J gene: TRBJ2-1; D gene: NA; clone size: NA; CDR3 length: 14; V gene: TRBV9; CDR3 DNA: TGTGCCAGCAGCGTAGTAGGCGCTTACAATGAGCAGTTCTTC; CDR3 protein: CASSVVGAYNEQFF
J gene: TRBJ1-2; D gene: TRBD1; clone size: NA; CDR3 length: 16; V gene: TRBV14; CDR3 DNA: TGTGCCAGCAGCCAAAAGACAGGGAGGTTTAACTATGGCTACACCTTC; CDR3 protein: CASSQKTGRFNYGYTF
J gene: TRBJ1-6; D gene: NA; clone size: NA; CDR3 length: 12; V gene: TRBV19; CDR3 DNA: TGTGCCAGTAGTAGGCAACGACCACCCCTCCACTTT; CDR3 protein: CASSRQRPPLHF
J gene: TRBJ1-1; D gene: NA; clone size: NA; CDR3 length: 14; V gene: TRBV5-1; CDR3 DNA: TGCGCCAGCAGCTTGGAGAAGGTGAACACTGAAGCTTTCTTT; CDR3 protein: CASSLEKVNTEAFF
J gene: TRBJ2-1; D gene: NA; clone size: NA; CDR3 length: 11; V gene: TRBV29-1; CDR3 DNA: TGCAGCGTTGGGGAATGGAATGAGCAGTTCTTC; CDR3 protein: CSVGEWNEQFF
J gene: TRBJ1-1; D gene: NA; clone size: NA; CDR3 length: 15; V gene: TRBV4-2; CDR3 DNA: TGTGCCAGCAGCCAAGATATGGTACTCGGCACTGAAGCTTTCTTT; CDR3 protein: CASSQDMVLGTEAFF
J gene: TRBJ2-7; D gene: TRBD1; clone size: NA; CDR3 length: 15; V gene: TRBV5-6; CDR3 DNA: TGTGCCAGCAGCTTGAAGGGACAGGGCGCCTACGAGCAGTACTTC; CDR3 protein: CASSLKGQGAYEQYF
J gene: TRBJ2-7; D gene: TRBD1; clone size: NA; CDR3 length: 14; V gene: TRBV3-1; CDR3 DNA: TGTGCCAGCAGCCATTTGACAGGGGGCTACGAGCAGTACTTC; CDR3 protein: CASSHLTGGYEQYF
J gene: TRBJ2-5; D gene: TRBD1; clone size: NA; CDR3 length: 13; V gene: TRBV20-1; CDR3 DNA: TGCAGTGCCCAGGGACAGGGTGGGGAGACCCAGTACTTC; CDR3 protein: CSAQGQGGETQYF
J gene: TRBJ1-1; D gene: NA; clone size: NA; CDR3 length: 15; V gene: TRBV5-6; CDR3 DNA: TGTGCCAGCAGCTCCGTACGTGTTCAGAACACTGAAGCTTTCTTT; CDR3 protein: CASSSVRVQNTEAFF
J gene: TRBJ2-1; D gene: NA; clone size: few; CDR3 length: 12; V gene: TRBV5-1; CDR3 DNA: TGCGCCAGCAGTAGACAGGTTCAGGAGCAGTTCTTC; CDR3 protein: CASSRQVQEQFF
J gene: TRBJ2-2; D gene: NA; clone size: NA; CDR3 length: 13; V gene: TRBV19; CDR3 DNA: TGTGCCACCACGGACCGTCGCACCGGGGAGCTGTTTTTT; CDR3 protein: CATTDRRTGELFF
J gene: TRBJ2-1; D gene: TRBD1; clone size: NA; CDR3 length: 15; V gene: TRBV3-1; CDR3 DNA: TGTGCCAGCAGCGCCCTTACGGGACAGTACAATGAGCAGTTCTTC; CDR3 protein: CASSALTGQYNEQFF
J gene: TRBJ1-4; D gene: NA; clone size: NA; CDR3 length: 15; V gene: TRBV3-1; CDR3 DNA: TGTGCCAGCAGCCCCCCATCCTCGATGACAGAGAAACTGTTTTTT; CDR3 protein: CASSPPSSMTEKLFF
J gene: TRBJ1-6; D gene: TRBD1; clone size: NA; CDR3 length: 16; V gene: TRBV7-9; CDR3 DNA: TGTGCCAGCAGCCAGATAGGGGGCGCCGGGAATTCACCCCTCCACTTT; CDR3 protein: CASSQIGGAGNSPLHF
J gene: TRBJ2-1; D gene: NA; clone size: NA; CDR3 length: 12; V gene: TRBV5-6; CDR3 DNA: TGTGCCAGCAGCTCCGTGTACAATGAGCAGTTCTTC; CDR3 protein: CASSSVYNEQFF
J gene: TRBJ2-3; D gene: NA; clone size: NA; CDR3 length: 13; V gene: TRBV4-3; CDR3 DNA: TGCGCCAGCAGCCAAGAATTGGCAGATACGCAGTATTTT; CDR3 protein: CASSQELADTQYF
J gene: TRBJ2-1; D gene: TRBD1; clone size: NA; CDR3 length: 15; V gene: TRBV4-1; CDR3 DNA: TGCGCCAGCAGCCAGCAGGGACAGGGGGCGCATGAGCAGTTCTTC; CDR3 protein: CASSQQGQGAHEQFF
J gene: TRBJ2-5; D gene: TRBD2; clone size: NA; CDR3 length: 15; V gene: TRBV7-2; CDR3 DNA: TGTGCCAGCAGCTTATCTAGCGGGGGCCAGGGGACCCAGTACTTC; CDR3 protein: CASSLSSGGQGTQYF
J gene: TRBJ1-2; D gene: TRBD1; clone size: NA; CDR3 length: 15; V gene: TRBV6-4; CDR3 DNA: TGTGCCAGCAGTGACATTGCAGGGGGTGACTATGGCTACACCTTC; CDR3 protein: CASSDIAGGDYGYTF
J gene: TRBJ1-6; D gene: NA; clone size: once; CDR3 length: 12; V gene: TRBV9; CDR3 DNA: TGTGCCAGCAGCGTAGACTATTCACCCCTCCACTTT; CDR3 protein: CASSVDYSPLHF
J gene: TRBJ1-3; D gene: NA; clone size: NA; CDR3 length: 16; V gene: TRBV5-1; CDR3 DNA: TGCGCCAGCAGCTTGATCCCGACAGACCCCCGGGACACCATATATTTT; CDR3 protein: CASSLIPTDPRDTIYF
J gene: TRBJ2-1; D gene: NA; clone size: NA; CDR3 length: 14; V gene: TRBV20-1; CDR3 DNA: TGCAGTGCTAGAACGGGGGCCGGGAGGAATGAGCAGTTCTTC; CDR3 protein: CSARTGAGRNEQFF
J gene: TRBJ1-1; D gene: NA; clone size: NA; CDR3 length: 15; V gene: TRBV3-1; CDR3 DNA: TGTGCCAGCAGCCAAGGTAAACAGGGTCTTACTGAAGCTTTCTTT; CDR3 protein: CASSQGKQGLTEAFF
J gene: TRBJ2-1; D gene: TRBD1; clone size: NA; CDR3 length: 15; V gene: TRBV9; CDR3 DNA: TGTGCCAGCAGCGCCGGGACAGGGCATTACAATGAGCAGTTCTTC; CDR3 protein: CASSAGTGHYNEQFF
J gene: TRBJ1-2; D gene: NA; clone size: NA; CDR3 length: 15; V gene: TRBV28; CDR3 DNA: TGTGCCAGCAGTCTTACATTAATGATTAACTATGGCTACACCTTC; CDR3 protein: CASSLTLMINYGYTF
J gene: TRBJ1-4; D gene: NA; clone size: NA; CDR3 length: 13; V gene: TRBV23-1; CDR3 DNA: TGCGCCAGCTACGACGGGAGGTGCGAAAAACTGTTTTTT; CDR3 protein: CASYDGRCEKLFF
J gene: TRBJ1-2; D gene: NA; clone size: NA; CDR3 length: 14; V gene: TRBV2; CDR3 DNA: TGTGCCAGCAGTCCGGACCGGCCCCTCTATGGCTACACCTTC; CDR3 protein: CASSPDRPLYGYTF
J gene: TRBJ2-3; D gene: NA; clone size: NA; CDR3 length: 14; V gene: TRBV7-2; CDR3 DNA: TGTGCCAGCATCCCAGGGATATTCACAGATACGCAGTATTTT; CDR3 protein: CASIPGIFTDTQYF
J gene: TRBJ1-4; D gene: NA; clone size: NA; CDR3 length: 17; V gene: TRBV14; CDR3 DNA: TGTGCCAGCAGCCAACTTCCGGATAGGGCAACTAATGAAAAACTGTTTTTT; CDR3 protein: CASSQLPDRATNEKLFF
J gene: TRBJ2-2; D gene: NA; clone size: NA; CDR3 length: 13; V gene: TRBV7-3; CDR3 DNA: TGTGCCAGCAGCCCCCGCGCTGCCGGGGAGCTGTTTTTT; CDR3 protein: CASSPRAAGELFF
J gene: TRBJ2-2; D gene: TRBD2; clone size: NA; CDR3 length: 14; V gene: TRBV6-2/TRBV6-3; CDR3 DNA: TGTGCCAGCAGCCGGGGGGTGAACACCGGGGAGCTGTTTTTT; CDR3 protein: CASSRGVNTGELFF
J gene: TRBJ2-2; D gene: NA; clone size: NA; CDR3 length: 13; V gene: TRBV2; CDR3 DNA: TGTGCCAGCCGGACCCATCCCGCCGGGGAGCTGTTTTTT; CDR3 protein: CASRTHPAGELFF
J gene: TRBJ2-2; D gene: NA; clone size: NA; CDR3 length: 17; V gene: TRBV15; CDR3 DNA: TGTGCCACCAGCAGAGATGGGTGGGGCCGCGATACCGGGGAGCTGTTTTTT; CDR3 protein: CATSRDGWGRDTGELFF
J gene: TRBJ2-5; D gene: NA; clone size: once; CDR3 length: 14; V gene: TRBV4-1; CDR3 DNA: TGCGCCAGCAGCCAAAAGGGGGGGGTAGAGACCCAGTACTTC; CDR3 protein: CASSQKGGVETQYF
J gene: TRBJ2-2; D gene: TRBD2; clone size: NA; CDR3 length: 16; V gene: TRBV4-3; CDR3 DNA: TGCGCCAGCAGCACCCGGACTAGCGGGGGTTCCGGGGAGCTGTTTTTT; CDR3 protein: CASSTRTSGGSGELFF
J gene: TRBJ2-1; D gene: NA; clone size: once; CDR3 length: 15; V gene: TRBV20-1; CDR3 DNA: TGCAGTGCTAGAGACGCGACTACCTCGGGTAATGAGCAGTTCTTC; CDR3 protein: CSARDATTSGNEQFF